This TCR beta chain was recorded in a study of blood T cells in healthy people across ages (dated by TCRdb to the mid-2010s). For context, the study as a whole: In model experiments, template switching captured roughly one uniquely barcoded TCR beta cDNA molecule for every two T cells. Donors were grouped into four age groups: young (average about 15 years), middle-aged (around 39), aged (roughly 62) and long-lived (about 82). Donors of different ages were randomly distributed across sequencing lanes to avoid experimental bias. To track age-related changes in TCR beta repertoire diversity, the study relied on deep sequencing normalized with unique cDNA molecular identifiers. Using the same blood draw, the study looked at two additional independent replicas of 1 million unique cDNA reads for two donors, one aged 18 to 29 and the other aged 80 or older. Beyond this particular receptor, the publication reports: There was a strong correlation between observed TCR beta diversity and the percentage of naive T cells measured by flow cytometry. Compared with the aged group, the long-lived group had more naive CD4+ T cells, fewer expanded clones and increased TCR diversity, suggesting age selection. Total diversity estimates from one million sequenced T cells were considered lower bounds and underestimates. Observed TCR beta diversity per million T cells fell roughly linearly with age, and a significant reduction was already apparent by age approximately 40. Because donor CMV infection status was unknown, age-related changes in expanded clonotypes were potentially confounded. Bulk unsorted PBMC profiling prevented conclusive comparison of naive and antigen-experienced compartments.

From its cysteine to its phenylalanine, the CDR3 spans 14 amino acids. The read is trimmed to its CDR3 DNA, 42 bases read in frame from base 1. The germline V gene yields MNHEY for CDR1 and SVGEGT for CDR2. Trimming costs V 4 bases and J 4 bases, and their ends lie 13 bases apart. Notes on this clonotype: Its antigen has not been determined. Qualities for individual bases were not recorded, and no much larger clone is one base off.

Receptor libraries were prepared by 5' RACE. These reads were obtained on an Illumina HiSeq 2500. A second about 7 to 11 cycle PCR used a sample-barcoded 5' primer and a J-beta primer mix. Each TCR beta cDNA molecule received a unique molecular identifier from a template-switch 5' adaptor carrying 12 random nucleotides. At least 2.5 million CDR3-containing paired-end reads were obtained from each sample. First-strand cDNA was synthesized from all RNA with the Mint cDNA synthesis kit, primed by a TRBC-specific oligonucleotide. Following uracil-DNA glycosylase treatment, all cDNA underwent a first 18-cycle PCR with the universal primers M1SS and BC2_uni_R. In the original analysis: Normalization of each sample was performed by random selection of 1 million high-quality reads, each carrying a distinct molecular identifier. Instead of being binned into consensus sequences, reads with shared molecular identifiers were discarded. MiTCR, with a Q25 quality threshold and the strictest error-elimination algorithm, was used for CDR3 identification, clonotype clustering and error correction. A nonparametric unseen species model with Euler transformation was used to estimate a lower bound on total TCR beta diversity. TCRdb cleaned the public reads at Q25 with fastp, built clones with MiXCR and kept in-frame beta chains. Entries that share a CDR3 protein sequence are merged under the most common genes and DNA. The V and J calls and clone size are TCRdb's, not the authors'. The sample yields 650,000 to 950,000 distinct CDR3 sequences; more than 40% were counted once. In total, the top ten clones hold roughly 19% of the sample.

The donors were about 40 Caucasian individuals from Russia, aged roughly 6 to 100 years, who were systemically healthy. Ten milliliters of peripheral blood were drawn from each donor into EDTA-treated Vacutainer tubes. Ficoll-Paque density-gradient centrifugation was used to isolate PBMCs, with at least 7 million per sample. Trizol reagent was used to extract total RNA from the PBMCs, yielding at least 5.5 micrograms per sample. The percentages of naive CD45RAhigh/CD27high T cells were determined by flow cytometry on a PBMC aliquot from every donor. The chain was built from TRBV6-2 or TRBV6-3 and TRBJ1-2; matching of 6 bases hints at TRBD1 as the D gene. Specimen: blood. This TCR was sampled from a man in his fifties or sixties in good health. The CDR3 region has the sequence CASSWTAEAYGYTF. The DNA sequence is TGTGCCAGCAGTTGGACAGCCGAAGCCTATGGCTACACCTTC.